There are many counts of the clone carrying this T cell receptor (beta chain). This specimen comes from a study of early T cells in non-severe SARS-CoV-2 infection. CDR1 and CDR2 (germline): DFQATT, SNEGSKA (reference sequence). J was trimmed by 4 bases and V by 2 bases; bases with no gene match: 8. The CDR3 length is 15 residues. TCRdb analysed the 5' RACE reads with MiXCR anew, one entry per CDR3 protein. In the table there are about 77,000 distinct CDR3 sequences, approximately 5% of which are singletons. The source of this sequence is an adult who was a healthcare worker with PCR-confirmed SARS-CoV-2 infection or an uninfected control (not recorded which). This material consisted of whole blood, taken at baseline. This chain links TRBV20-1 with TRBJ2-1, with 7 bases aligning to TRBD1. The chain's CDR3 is CSARISGTEYNEQFF. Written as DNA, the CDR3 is TGCAGTGCTAGAATATCCGGGACAGAATACAATGAGCAGTTCTTC.